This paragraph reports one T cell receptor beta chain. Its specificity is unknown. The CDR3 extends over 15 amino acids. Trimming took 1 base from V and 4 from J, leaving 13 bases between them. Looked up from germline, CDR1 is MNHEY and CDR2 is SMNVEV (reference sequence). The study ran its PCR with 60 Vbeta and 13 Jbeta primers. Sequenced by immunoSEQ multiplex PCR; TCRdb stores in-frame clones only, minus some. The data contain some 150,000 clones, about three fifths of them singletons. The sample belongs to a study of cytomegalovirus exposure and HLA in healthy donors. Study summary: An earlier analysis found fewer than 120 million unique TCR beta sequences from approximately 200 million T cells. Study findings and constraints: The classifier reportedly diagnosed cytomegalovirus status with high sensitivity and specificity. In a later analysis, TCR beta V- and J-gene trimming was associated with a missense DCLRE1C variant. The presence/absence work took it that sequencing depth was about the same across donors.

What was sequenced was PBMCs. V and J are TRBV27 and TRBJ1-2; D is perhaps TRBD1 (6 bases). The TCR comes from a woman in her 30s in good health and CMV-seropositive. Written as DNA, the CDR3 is TGTGCCAGCAGTTTATTCGCCAGGGGCGGCTATGGCTACACCTTC. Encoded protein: CASSLFARGGYGYTF.